Each of the 32 T cell receptor beta chains below was sequenced from the same sample in a study of early T cells in non-severe SARS-CoV-2 infection. TCRdb reprocessed the 5' RACE reads via MiXCR and lists one record per CDR3 protein. The table lists approximately 37,000 distinct CDR3 sequences, approximately 5.1% of them singletons. The material was whole blood, obtained at baseline. Receptor source: an adult who was a healthcare worker with PCR-confirmed SARS-CoV-2 infection or an uninfected control (not recorded which).

V and J are TRBV30 and TRBJ2-5, with 12 nucleotides matching TRBD1. The germline CDR1 and CDR2 sequences are GTSNPN and SVGIG (reference sequence). This CDR3 is built from 15 residues. Unmatched junction bases numbered 9, after V lost 5 bases and J lost 5 bases. The CDR3 spells CAWGTGGAPGETQYF. Here the CDR3 DNA reads TGTGCCTGGGGGACAGGGGGCGCCCCAGGGGAGACCCAGTACTTC.

This clonotype was detected ten times or more. The V call is TRBV5-6, the J call TRBJ2-1; 10 nucleotides line up with TRBD1. J was trimmed by 6 bases and V by 5 bases; bases with no gene match: 11. Germline lookup yields CDR1 SGHDT and CDR2 YYEEEE. The CDR3 is 16 amino acids. The CDR3 here is CASSLGPGQGPNEQFF. The CDR3 nucleotides read TGTGCCAGCAGTTTAGGCCCGGGACAGGGGCCCAATGAGCAGTTCTTC.

This clonotype has a count of ten or more. This chain connects TRBV24-1 to TRBJ2-3; TRBD1 or TRBD2 may be the D gene (5 bases each). This CDR3 contains 17 residues. Germline CDR1 and CDR2: KGHDR and SFDVKD. V lost 0 bases, J lost 0 bases, and 12 bases lay in between. DNA for the CDR3: TGTGCCACCAGTGATTTGCCGGGACGCCAGAGCACAGATACGCAGTATTTT. Translation: CATSDLPGRQSTDTQYF.

This clonotype was seen ten or more times. The CDR3 reads CASSSLAPPIDNEQFF. The CDR3 DNA reads TGTGCCAGCAGTTCCCTGGCCCCACCCATCGACAATGAGCAGTTCTTC. The chain links TRBV28 to TRBJ2-1; D is unclear. V was pared by 4 bases and J by 5 bases, with 18 bases between. The CDR3 is 16 residues long. Germline CDR1 is MDHEN and CDR2 is SYDVKM.

The gene calls are TRBV6-5 and TRBJ2-5, with 9 bases matching TRBD1. J lost 5 bases, V lost 6 bases, and 4 bases had no gene match. CDR1 is MNHEY and CDR2 is SVGAGI in the germline V gene. CDR3 length equals 13 residues. The CDR3 here is CASRGTGTETQYF. The CDR3 region has the DNA TGTGCCAGCAGGGGGACAGGGACGGAGACCCAGTACTTC.

This clonotype was detected a few times. The rearrangement links TRBV20-1 to TRBJ2-2; a weak D match, TRBD1 (5 bases). The V gene's germline CDR1 is DFQATT and CDR2 SNEGSKA (reference sequence). The CDR3 runs 15 residues. With 3 bases removed from V and 2 bases from J, the gap between germline ends came to 13 bases. This CDR3 is CSASRWGRNTGELFF. Here the CDR3 DNA reads TGCAGTGCTAGTCGGTGGGGCAGAAACACCGGGGAGCTGTTTTTT.

This clonotype occurred many times. The CDR3, as DNA: TGTGCCAGCAGCTTGGGACAGGGATCGAGTGGCTACACCTTC. This codes for CASSLGQGSSGYTF. The chain recombines TRBV5-4 with TRBJ1-2; 7 bases align to TRBD1. Looked up from germline, CDR1 is SGHNT and CDR2 is YYREEE (reference sequence). With 0 bases clipped from V and 7 bases from J, the junction kept 6 bases outside the gene matches. CDR3 length: 14 amino acids. The entire variable domain, with the rest obtained from reference TRBV5-4 and TRBJ1-2, is as follows: ETGVTQSPTHLIKTRGQQVTLRCSSQSGHNTVSWYQQALGQGPQFIFQYYREEENGRGNFPPRFSGLQFPNYSSELNVNALELDDSALYLCASSLGQGSSGYTFGSGTRLTVV.

This clonotype showed up many times. The chain uses TRBV4-3 and TRBJ1-6, with a possible D match to TRBD1 (5 bases). Looked up from germline, CDR1 is LGHNA and CDR2 is YSLEER. Trimming removed 1 base at V and 0 bases at J, with 13 bases between. The CDR3 totals 18 residues. CDR3 sequence (DNA): TGCGCCAGCAGCCAAGCGGAGGGGACCTTCTCCTATAATTCACCCCTCCACTTT. Translation: CASSQAEGTFSYNSPLHF.

This clonotype was seen at least ten times. Written as DNA, the CDR3 is TGTGCCAGTAGTATACAGTCCGGGGAGCTGTTTTTT. This gives the protein CASSIQSGELFF. The gene calls are TRBV19 and TRBJ2-2; no definite D call. The CDR3 has 12 residues. Germline V gene data show CDR1 as LNHDA and CDR2 as SQIVND (reference sequence). V was cut by 2 bases and J by 6 bases, with 4 bases left in between. Variable domain in full (rest from reference TRBV19 and TRBJ2-2): DGGITQSPKYLFRKEGQNVTLSCEQNLNHDAMYWYRQDPGQGLRLIYYSQIVNDFQKGDIAEGYSVSREKKESFPLTVTSAQKNPTAFYLCASSIQSGELFFGEGSRLTVL.

This clonotype was found many times. The DNA of the CDR3 is TGTGCCAGCAGCTTATCTCCTGCAGGGTCCGCTAACTATGGCTACACCTTC. Translating gives CASSLSPAGSANYGYTF. The chain is built from TRBV7-8 and TRBJ1-2, with a possible D match to TRBD1 (5 bases). The CDR3 totals 17 residues. Germline CDR1 reads SGHVS; CDR2 reads FQNEAQ. V lost 2 bases to trimming and J lost 0 bases, with 16 bases between them.

This clonotype was recorded at least ten times. V and J are TRBV5-5 and TRBJ2-2; 7 positions agree with TRBD2. Germline lookup yields CDR1 SGHKS and CDR2 YYEKEE (reference sequence). The CDR3 runs to 16 residues. Trimming took 1 base from V and 2 from J; bases not matched to a gene: 5. CDR3 bases: TGTGCCAGCAGCTTGCGTCCTAGCGGCAACACCGGGGAGCTGTTTTTT. Translating gives CASSLRPSGNTGELFF.

This clonotype was counted many times. This chain links TRBV29-1 with TRBJ2-1; 12 nucleotides line up with TRBD2. The ends lost 8 bases at V and 8 bases at J; junction bases unmatched: 19. Germline V gives CDR1 SQVTM, CDR2 ANQGSEA. This CDR3 is built from 17 residues. CDR3 in DNA: TGCAGCCACTTGGGGCTAGCGGGAGGGCCTTTAAGCTATGAGCAGTTCTTC. It translates to CSHLGLAGGPLSYEQFF.

This clonotype was picked up a small number of times. Here the CDR3 reads CAISGTGSSYEQYV. The CDR3 nucleotides read TGTGCCATCAGTGGGACAGGGAGCTCCTACGAGCAGTACGTC. J is TRBJ2-7 and V is TRBV10-3, with 8 bases that match TRBD1. The CDR3 spans 14 residues. V gave up 4 bases and J gave up 0 bases; unmatched junction bases: 2. The germline V gene has CDR1 ENHRY and CDR2 SYGVKD.

This clonotype was seen many times. The chain recombines TRBV20-1 with TRBJ2-3, with 11 bases fitting TRBD2. Trimming removed 4 bases from V and 7 bases from J; junction bases left unmatched: 10. Germline V gene sequence: CDR1 DFQATT, CDR2 SNEGSKA (reference sequence). CDR3 length equals 15 residues. Here the CDR3 reads CSAKLLAGDVNTQYF. Written as DNA, the CDR3 is TGCAGTGCTAAACTACTAGCGGGAGACGTGAATACGCAGTATTTT.

In this sample, this clonotype turned up many times. The rearrangement links TRBV11-3 to TRBJ2-4, with 9 nucleotides matching TRBD1. V lost 0 bases, J lost 3 bases, and 3 bases stayed unmatched. The V gene's germline CDR1 is SGHNT and CDR2 YENEEA. The CDR3 has 16 amino acids. CDR3 in amino acids: CASSLDRGQGKNIQYF. CDR3 bases: TGTGCCAGCAGCTTAGACAGGGGACAGGGCAAAAACATTCAGTACTTC.

Of note for this clonotype: This may stem from a read error, because a much larger clone lies one nucleotide away. The chain links TRBV6-2 or TRBV6-3 to TRBJ2-1, with D perhaps being TRBD1 or TRBD2 (5 bases each). Germline lookup yields CDR1 MNHEY and CDR2 SVGEGT. Trimming removed 6 bases from V and 2 bases from J, with 11 bases in between. This CDR3 contains 14 residues. The CDR3 sequence: CASSPGTTYNEQFF. The CDR3 nucleotides are TGTGCCAGCAGCCCCGGGACCACCTACAATGAGCAGTTCTTC.

This clonotype was counted between two and nine times. This chain joins TRBV5-1 and TRBJ2-7, with TRBD1 matching 8 bases. The CDR3 spans 13 residues. V trimming: 2 bases; J trimming: 5 bases; junction bases outside the gene matches: 3. Per germline, CDR1 SGHRS and CDR2 YFSETQ. The DNA of the CDR3 is TGCGCCAGCAGCTTCGGACAGGGAAACGAGCAGTACTTC. This codes for CASSFGQGNEQYF. Looking up the rest from reference TRBV5-1 and TRBJ2-7 gives the full variable domain: KAGVTQTPRYLIKTRGQQVTLSCSPISGHRSVSWYQQTPGQGLQFLFEYFSETQRNKGNFPGRFSGRQFSNSRSEMNVSTLELGDSALYLCASSFGQGNEQYFGPGTRLTVT.

This clonotype was counted ten times or more. The DNA of the CDR3 is TGTGCCAGCAGCTTGGGACAGGGGGCTAACTATGGCTACACCTTC. Its translation: CASSLGQGANYGYTF. This sequence joins TRBV7-8 and TRBJ1-2; 11 positions match TRBD1. V shed 3 bases and J 0 bases; nucleotides not matched to a gene: 0. Germline V lookup: CDR1 SGHVS, CDR2 FQNEAQ. The CDR3 has 15 residues.

This clonotype has more than one count but fewer than ten. The chain joins TRBV24-1 to TRBJ2-3; the D is unclear. Germline V gives CDR1 KGHDR, CDR2 SFDVKD. Deletions cut 4 bases from V and 1 base from J, with 11 bases between. The CDR3 runs 15 residues. CDR3 nucleotides: TGTGCCACCAGTGACGGTGTCCGAGGCACAGATACGCAGTATTTT. Protein product: CATSDGVRGTDTQYF.

This clonotype was seen repeatedly, ten times or more. The gene calls are TRBV14 and TRBJ2-7; 9 nucleotides agree with TRBD2. V was pared by 3 bases and J by 2 bases, with 8 bases of the junction left unmatched. Germline CDR1 SGHDN, CDR2 FVKESK. The CDR3 totals 16 residues. CDR3 loop: CASSQVAGALPYEQYF. CDR3 DNA: TGTGCCAGCAGCCAGGTAGCGGGAGCGCTCCCCTACGAGCAGTACTTC.

This clonotype was found many times. This rearrangement joins TRBV28 to TRBJ1-5; 11 bases fit TRBD1. This CDR3 spans 17 amino acids. In germline, CDR1 is MDHEN, CDR2 SYDVKM. V was clipped by 2 bases and J by 7 bases; unmatched bases: 10. CDR3 nucleotides: TGTGCCAGCAGTTTAGGCGGGACAGGGGGGTGGAGGCAGCCCCAGCATTTT. This translates into CASSLGGTGGWRQPQHF.

This clonotype came up many times. The V call is TRBV13, the J call TRBJ1-1; D is possibly TRBD1 (6 bases). CDR1 is PRHDT and CDR2 is FYEKMQ in the germline V gene (reference sequence). The length of the CDR3 is 16 residues. Trimming shortened V by 5 bases and J by 1 base, and 17 bases separated the two germline ends. The CDR3 region has the DNA TGTGCCAGCAGCCCCAGGGGAAGCACTCGGAACACTGAAGCTTTCTTT. Translation gives CASSPRGSTRNTEAFF.

The count of this clonotype is one. The V and J genes are TRBV20-1 and TRBJ1-2; D gene unclear. V lost 0 bases and J lost 7, with 0 bases in between. CDR3 size: 9 residues. Per germline, CDR1 DFQATT and CDR2 SNEGSKA (reference sequence). Written as DNA, the CDR3 is TGCAGTGCTAGAGATGGCTACACCTTC. Translation: CSARDGYTF.

This clonotype appeared many times. This chain uses TRBV18 with TRBJ2-1, with TRBD1 matching over 7 bases. Germline V gene sequence: CDR1 KGHSH, CDR2 LQKENI. With 1 base clipped from V and 10 bases from J, the junction kept 13 bases outside the gene matches. The CDR3 spans 16 residues. The CDR3 here is CASSPLFQGDFLEQFF. The CDR3 DNA sequence: TGTGCCAGCTCACCACTTTTCCAGGGGGATTTCTTAGAGCAGTTCTTC.

There are many counts of this clonotype. V and J are TRBV20-1 and TRBJ2-5; D is perhaps TRBD1 (5 bases). V lost 3 bases and J lost 1, with 9 bases in between. CDR3 length: 13 residues. Germline V CDR1 and CDR2: DFQATT, SNEGSKA (reference sequence). The DNA for the CDR3 is TGCAGTGCTAGTAGGGGCGTCCAAGAGACCCAGTACTTC. Protein sequence: CSASRGVQETQYF.

This clonotype has more than one count but fewer than ten. The chain uses TRBV9 and TRBJ2-3; 9 bases match TRBD1. Germline V gives CDR1 SGDLS, CDR2 YYNGEE. V dropped 4 bases and J dropped 9; count of bases not matched to a gene: 9. This CDR3 has 14 residues. The CDR3 nucleotides read TGTGCCAGCAGCCCAAGGACAGGGGAGGGAACGCAGTATTTT. Translating it yields CASSPRTGEGTQYF.

This clonotype has at least ten counts. The chain joins TRBV28 to TRBJ1-1; D perhaps matches TRBD1 (5 bases). Germline V gene data show CDR1 as MDHEN and CDR2 as SYDVKM. The V gene lost 4 bases and the J gene lost 5 bases, with 14 bases spanning the gap. The CDR3 is 14 residues long. The chain's CDR3 is CASSSQGVKTEAFF. The CDR3, as DNA: TGTGCCAGCAGTTCCCAGGGTGTAAAGACTGAAGCTTTCTTT.

About this clonotype: This sequence may be a read error, since a much larger clone differs from it by one base. The V and J genes are TRBV7-9 and TRBJ1-1; unclear D gene. CDR1 is SEHNR, CDR2 FQNEAQ, per germline (reference sequence). Trimming cost V 1 base and J 1 base, with 13 bases left between them. This CDR3 has 16 amino acids. The CDR3 loop is CASSLGARHGNTEAFF. In nucleotides, the CDR3 is TGTGCCAGCAGCTTAGGAGCTCGACACGGGAACACTGAAGCTTTCTTT.

This clonotype was seen a handful of times. The J gene is TRBJ2-1, the V gene TRBV3-1; D unresolved. The germline V gene has CDR1 LGHDT and CDR2 YNNKEL (reference sequence). This CDR3 has 15 residues. Trimming stripped 2 bases from V and 0 bases from J, with 8 bases between. The CDR3 region is CASSQSISSYNEQFF. In nucleotides, the CDR3 is TGTGCCAGCAGCCAAAGCATTAGCTCCTACAATGAGCAGTTCTTC.

J is TRBJ2-1 and V is TRBV27, with 13 positions matching TRBD2. The CDR3 is 15 residues long. Trimming at V came to 3 bases and at J to 5 bases, leaving 1 base not matched to a gene. Germline V CDR1 and CDR2: MNHEY, SMNVEV (reference sequence). This chain's CDR3 is CASSFGTSGNNEQFF. CDR3 nucleotide sequence: TGTGCCAGCAGTTTCGGGACTAGCGGGAACAATGAGCAGTTCTTC.

To note about this clonotype: Given a much more abundant clone one base away, this may be a read error. The chain links TRBV19 to TRBJ1-1; D unresolved. CDR1 is LNHDA, CDR2 SQIVND, per germline (reference sequence). Trimming took 7 bases from V and 1 from J, leaving 13 bases between them. The CDR3 sequence is 14 residues long. The CDR3 bases are TGTGCCAGTACTCCCTCAGCGGAGAACACTGAAGCTTTCTTT. This translates into CASTPSAENTEAFF.

This clonotype was detected many times. V usage is TRBV7-2 and J usage is TRBJ2-7; no firm D call. The germline gives CDR1 SGHTA, CDR2 FQGNSA. The CDR3 totals 15 residues. Between the trimmed V and J ends, which lost 4 bases and 6 bases, there was a span of 19 bases. CDR3 loop: CASSYLDATPGEQYF. The CDR3 DNA reads as TGTGCCAGCAGCTATTTGGACGCTACCCCTGGCGAGCAGTACTTC.